This paragraph covers one T cell receptor beta chain sequence. Its antigen target is currently unknown. One base away there is no much larger clone; base qualities are not given. For sequencing, an Illumina NovaSeq 6000 was employed. TCRalpha and TCRbeta cDNA libraries were constructed by 5'RACE with constant-segment primers, with sample barcodes and unique molecular identifiers being introduced. Trizol reagent was used to extract RNA from every sample. Library amplification was performed in two PCR steps, and a second sample barcode and Illumina TruSeq adapters were introduced in the second step. Sequencing of libraries was performed on an Illumina NovaSeq with 2 x 150 bp paired-end reads. Concerning the study's data processing: With migec v1.2.7, reads were demultiplexed and then collapsed into UMI-guided consensus sequences. Using mixcr v2.1.11, the UMI consensuses were aligned to TRA and TRB V and J templates and assembled into clonotypes. A clonotype was counted as expanded or contracted only if both edgeR and NoisET called the change significant, with noise models trained on biological replicates. For edgeR calls, the cutoffs were a false discovery rate-adjusted p below 0.01 and a log2 fold-change threshold of 1. As an exploratory analysis of dynamics, PCA with hierarchical clustering was applied to max-normalized trajectories of the 1000 most abundant clonotypes. Separately sequenced CD4+ and CD8+ repertoires were used to assign the CD4 or CD8 phenotype of responding clones. The public reads were reprocessed in TCRdb via fastp at Q25 and MiXCR, keeping in-frame beta chains. Records with the same CDR3 protein are collapsed into one entry carrying the most frequent genes and DNA. TCRdb, not the authors, supplied the V and J calls. The table for this sample lists over 120,000 distinct CDR3 sequences; under 30% of them were counted only once. The ten largest account for approximately 24% of the sample.

At the junction V is shortened by 1 base and J by 10 bases, with 16 bases in between. The CDR3 sequence holds 14 residues, the cysteine and phenylalanine included. CDR3 DNA is the only sequence kept; it has 42 bases, read in frame from the first base. The germline V gene (reference sequence) sets CDR1 to LNHNV and CDR2 to YYDKDF. This entry comes from a study of T-cell memory formation after mild COVID-19 (dated by TCRdb to the early 2020s). Notes on the research overall: TCR sequence clusters from the two donors were largely donor specific. T-cell clones expanding and contracting after mild COVID-19 in a couple of donors were tracked by longitudinal TCRalpha and TCRbeta repertoire sequencing. The cohort was made up of two young adult volunteers, one female and one male, who were previously healthy. Results the study describes overall, beyond this receptor: Some responding clones were detected in pre-infection memory, suggesting pre-existing cross-reactive memory T cells joined the SARS-CoV-2 response. Contracting CD4+ clones appeared mostly in the CM and EM memory subsets, whereas CD8+ clones were enriched in EMRA. The study included only a couple of mild cases, and larger cohorts that include severe cases with pre-infection samples were judged to be necessary. From day 15 to 85, contracting clones showed balanced CD4/CD8 phenotypes, whereas a second wave of clones that expanded from day 15 to 37 leaned towards CD4+. The second-wave clones that peaked on day 37 were not confirmed to be SARS-CoV-2 specific.

Ficoll-Paque density gradient centrifugation was used to isolate PBMCs. The rearrangement joined TRBV15 to TRBJ1-2; tentative D gene TRBD1, with 5 bases matching. The TCR was taken from an adult woman who had mild COVID-19 (a few samples of this study predate the infection). The sample titles of this study are shuffled in the database, so cell type and time point are left out; the donor was told from shared clones. Sequenced sample: PBMCs or a T cell subset sorted from them (not recorded which). The DNA reads as follows: TGTGCCACCAGCAGAGGGGTGGCAGGGAGCTTCTACACCTTC. Translated, this is CATSRGVAGSFYTF.